The 21 T cell receptor beta chains in this list originate from one sample, sequenced in a study of cytomegalovirus exposure and HLA in healthy donors. 13 Jbeta primers and 60 Vbeta primers were used for the PCR. Clones were sequenced by immunoSEQ multiplex PCR, and TCRdb holds only the in-frame ones, with some missing. The sample contains about 190,000 clones, around 79% of which appear only once. Specimen: PBMCs. The receptors originated from a woman under 30 in good health and CMV-seronegative.

This clone was seen only once. The rearrangement links TRBV5-1 to TRBJ1-3; no reliable D call. The length of the CDR3 is 15 residues. The V end lost 0 bases, the J end lost 0 bases, and 7 bases lay between the germline ends. CDR1 and CDR2 from the germline V gene are SGHRS and YFSETQ. This chain's CDR3 is CASSLAQPSGNTIYF. The CDR3 DNA sequence: TGCGCCAGCAGCTTGGCACAGCCCTCTGGAAACACCATATATTTT.

The rearrangement uses TRBV7-3 and TRBJ2-1, with 7 nucleotides matching TRBD1. The V and J ends lost 0 bases and 3 bases, in that order; junction bases with no gene match: 5. Looked up from germline, CDR1 is SGHTA and CDR2 is FQGTGA. The CDR3 runs to 16 residues. CDR3 coding DNA: TGTGCCAGCAGCTTAACAGGGGGCACGTTCTACAATGAGCAGTTCTTC. This gives the protein CASSLTGGTFYNEQFF. The whole variable domain, remainder taken from reference TRBV7-3 and TRBJ2-1, is GAGVSQTPSNKVTEKGKYVELRCDPISGHTALYWYRQSLGQGPEFLIYFQGTGAADDSGLPNDRFFAVRPEGSVSTLKIQRTERGDSAVYLCASSLTGGTFYNEQFFGPGTRLTVL.

V usage is TRBV6-5 and J usage is TRBJ1-2; the match to TRBD1 covers 9 bases. The CDR3 is 14 amino acids. Per germline, CDR1 MNHEY and CDR2 SVGAGI. V was clipped by 5 bases and J by 3 bases; unmatched bases: 4. The CDR3 here is CASSRTGGDYGYTF. Written as DNA, the CDR3 is TGTGCCAGCAGTAGAACAGGGGGCGACTATGGCTACACCTTC.

The rearrangement links TRBV5-1 to TRBJ1-3; unclear D gene. Trimming left V 4 bases short and J 0 bases short, with 11 bases between. Germline CDR1 reads SGHRS; CDR2 reads YFSETQ. The CDR3 contains 15 residues. The CDR3 sequence is CASSKDGSSGNTIYF. The CDR3 DNA is TGCGCCAGCAGCAAGGACGGGAGCTCTGGAAACACCATATATTTT.

The chain employs TRBV18 and TRBJ2-6; TRBD1 agrees at 10 bases. The V gene end was trimmed by 3 bases and the J gene end by 1 base; junction bases not matched to a gene: 6. The CDR3 is 18 amino acids. The germline V gene has CDR1 KGHSH and CDR2 LQKENI. DNA for the CDR3: TGTGCCAGCTCACCTGTTAGACAGGGGGCATCTGGGGCCAACGTCCTGACTTTC. Amino acids: CASSPVRQGASGANVLTF.

The chain has TRBV15 and TRBJ2-7; D unclear. This CDR3 is 15 amino acids long. The V gene's germline CDR1 is LNHNV and CDR2 YYDKDF (reference sequence). V lost 0 bases and J lost 0, with 9 bases in between. The CDR3 region is CATSRDPGGSYEQYF. The CDR3 DNA reads TGTGCCACCAGCAGAGATCCCGGCGGCTCCTACGAGCAGTACTTC. The full variable domain, its missing parts supplied by reference TRBV15 and TRBJ2-7, is DAMVIQNPRYQVTQFGKPVTLSCSQTLNHNVMYWYQQKSSQAPKLLFHYYDKDFNNEADTPDNFQSRRPNTSFCFLDIRSPGLGDTAMYLCATSRDPGGSYEQYFGPGTRLTVT.

The rearrangement links TRBV19 to TRBJ1-2; 9 bases are shared with TRBD1. This CDR3 has 16 residues. The germline gives CDR1 LNHDA, CDR2 SQIVND (reference sequence). Trimming cost V 7 bases and J 0 bases; bases outside gene matches: 9. CDR3 DNA sequence: TGTGCCAGTACCACAGGGGGCTGGGGAACTAACTATGGCTACACCTTC. Its translation: CASTTGGWGTNYGYTF.

The rearrangement uses TRBV5-1 and TRBJ1-2; tentative D call: TRBD1 (5 bases). CDR1 and CDR2 from the germline V gene are SGHRS and YFSETQ. CDR3 length: 13 amino acids. The ends were cut back, 0 bases at V and 4 bases at J, with 7 bases in the middle. For the CDR3, the DNA is TGCGCCAGCAGCTTGGGGACAAGCTATGGCTACACCTTC. This sequence encodes CASSLGTSYGYTF.

The chain carries TRBV28 and TRBJ2-3; 10 bases agree with TRBD2. There are 16 residues in the CDR3. V lost 5 bases to trimming and J lost 4 bases; unmatched junction nucleotides: 9. The V gene's germline CDR1 is MDHEN and CDR2 SYDVKM. CDR3 sequence: CASSPRAGGPPDTQYF. The CDR3 coding sequence is TGTGCCAGCAGTCCAAGAGCGGGAGGGCCCCCAGATACGCAGTATTTT. Using reference TRBV28 and TRBJ2-3 for the parts outside the CDR3, the full variable domain is DVKVTQSSRYLVKRTGEKVFLECVQDMDHENMFWYRQDPGLGLRLIYFSYDVKMKEKGDIPEGYSVSREKKERFSLILESASTNQTSMYLCASSPRAGGPPDTQYFGPGTRLTVL.

The chain uses TRBV27 and TRBJ2-1; 12 nucleotides agree with TRBD2. Per the germline V gene, CDR1 is MNHEY and CDR2 is SMNVEV (reference sequence). J was trimmed by 3 bases and V by 5 bases; bases with no gene match: 2. The CDR3 has 15 residues. CDR3 bases: TGTGCCAGCAGTACTAGCGGGGGGCTCTACAATGAGCAGTTCTTC. It translates to CASSTSGGLYNEQFF.

The genes are TRBV6-5 and TRBJ2-2; D not certain. The CDR3 extends over 12 amino acids. Germline values: CDR1 MNHEY, CDR2 SVGAGI. Trimming took off 8 bases at V and 1 base at J, with 5 bases between the two ends. CDR3 sequence: CASSRNTGELFF. CDR3 coding DNA: TGTGCCAGCTCCCGGAACACCGGGGAGCTGTTTTTT.

This chain links TRBV2 with TRBJ1-2; 8 bases are a match to TRBD1. Looked up from germline, CDR1 is SNHLY and CDR2 is FYNNEI. CDR3 size: 12 residues. After removal of 5 bases from V and 8 bases from J, the junction contained 4 bases not matched to a gene. CDR3 nucleotide sequence: TGTGCCAGCAGTCTGACAGGGGAAGGCTACACCTTC. This translates into CASSLTGEGYTF.

The chain employs TRBV9 and TRBJ1-6, with unresolved D. V was pared by 0 bases and J by 11 bases, with 12 bases between. This CDR3 has 14 amino acids. Germline loops: CDR1 SGDLS, CDR2 YYNGEE. The CDR3 DNA reads TGTGCCAGCAGCGTAGAGGCGGACTTTACACCCCTCCACTTT. Its protein product is CASSVEADFTPLHF.

This clone was seen a handful of times. The rearrangement joins TRBV12-5 to TRBJ1-5, with D tentatively TRBD1 (5 bases). The CDR3 is 12 amino acids. V was pared by 8 bases and J by 3 bases, with 8 bases between. The germline V gene encodes CDR1 LGHNT and CDR2 FRNRAP. CDR3 bases: TGTGCTAGTTGCAGGGACAATCAGCCCCAGCATTTT. The encoded protein is CASCRDNQPQHF.

V is TRBV28 and J is TRBJ2-1, with 7 bases fitting TRBD1. The CDR3 has 15 residues. Germline V gives CDR1 MDHEN, CDR2 SYDVKM. V was clipped by 6 bases and J by 5 bases; unmatched bases: 10. This CDR3 is CASRAGQEMDNEQFF. CDR3 nucleotides: TGTGCCAGCAGGGCCGGACAGGAGATGGACAATGAGCAGTTCTTC. Full variable domain (missing parts from reference TRBV28 and TRBJ2-1): DVKVTQSSRYLVKRTGEKVFLECVQDMDHENMFWYRQDPGLGLRLIYFSYDVKMKEKGDIPEGYSVSREKKERFSLILESASTNQTSMYLCASRAGQEMDNEQFFGPGTRLTVL.

Written as DNA, the CDR3 is TGTGCCATCAGTGAGTCGCAGCAGGGCCCAGATACGCAGTATTTT. This sequence encodes CAISESQQGPDTQYF. This rearrangement joins TRBV10-3 to TRBJ2-3; TRBD1 might be the D (5 bases). The CDR3 extends over 15 amino acids. Trimming took off 0 bases at V and 4 bases at J, with 11 bases between the two ends. From germline, CDR1 is ENHRY and CDR2 SYGVKD.

The chain couples TRBV28 to TRBJ1-5, with no clear D. The V end was cut by 7 bases, the J end by 0 bases, with 10 bases between. CDR3 size: 14 residues. Germline V gene sequence: CDR1 MDHEN, CDR2 SYDVKM. CDR3 sequence reads: CASTTVNSNQPQHF. The CDR3 bases are TGTGCCAGCACTACAGTTAATAGCAATCAGCCCCAGCATTTT.

This sequence joins TRBV6-6 and TRBJ2-7; D perhaps matches TRBD2 (5 bases). The CDR3 spans 12 residues. Germline CDR1 and CDR2: MNHNY and SVGAGI (reference sequence). Trimming stripped 1 base from V and 6 bases from J, with 7 bases between. For the CDR3, the DNA is TGTGCCAGCAGTTACTTAGGGAGCGAGCAGTACTTC. Amino acid sequence: CASSYLGSEQYF.

This clone was detected a few times. The chain combines TRBV7-9 with TRBJ1-1, with D uncertain. V lost 5 bases, J lost 1 base, and 11 bases lay in between. This CDR3 has 14 amino acids. Per germline, CDR1 SEHNR and CDR2 FQNEAQ (reference sequence). CDR3 loop: CASSLPYGNTEAFF. DNA for the CDR3: TGTGCCAGCAGCCTCCCGTACGGGAACACTGAAGCTTTCTTT.

Concerning this clone: The same CDR3 can be traced to other DNA sequences in this sample. V and J are TRBV20-1 and TRBJ2-7; unclear D gene. Between the trimmed V and J ends, which lost 3 bases and 3 bases, there was a span of 6 bases. The germline V gene has CDR1 DFQATT and CDR2 SNEGSKA (reference sequence). CDR3 length equals 11 residues. CDR3 protein: CSASGVYEQYF. Here the CDR3 DNA reads TGCAGTGCTAGCGGAGTCTACGAGCAGTACTTC.

V gene TRBV27 combines with J gene TRBJ1-5; D gene unclear. Germline CDR1 reads MNHEY; CDR2 reads SMNVEV (reference sequence). This CDR3 is 14 amino acids long. Trimming stripped 3 bases from V and 1 base from J, with 7 bases between. CDR3 residues: CASSFGLSNQPQHF. The CDR3 coding sequence is TGTGCCAGCAGTTTCGGACTGAGCAATCAGCCCCAGCATTTT.